These T cell receptor beta chains were read from a single sample in a study of T cells after yellow fever vaccination. TCRdb reprocessed the 5' RACE reads with MiXCR, giving one entry per CDR3 protein. The table records a few hundred thousand distinct CDR3 sequences, around a sixth of them present only once. This sample comprised PBMCs, obtained about 5 days after the first yellow fever vaccination. These receptor sequences come from a man in his late teens or twenties who received the YFV17D yellow fever vaccine. CDR3s include the opening cysteine and the closing phenylalanine or tryptophan. The D gene is left open where the match is weak. A row's size may be missing; if present it is once, few, many or a size class.

j_call | v_call | d_call | clone_size | cdr3_nt | cdr3_aa
TRBJ2-2 | TRBV3-1 | NA | NA | TGTGCCAGCAGCCAAGGTCCCGCACTGAACACCGGGGAGCTGTTTTTT | CASSQGPALNTGELFF
TRBJ2-5 | TRBV5-1 | TRBD2 | few | TGCGCCAGCAGCTTGCGGACGGGGGGCCAAGAGACCCAGTACTTC | CASSLRTGGQETQYF
TRBJ1-2 | TRBV12-3/TRBV12-4 | TRBD1 | few | TGTGCCAGCAGTACCAGACAGGGGGGAACTAACTATGGCTACACCTTC | CASSTRQGGTNYGYTF
TRBJ2-2 | TRBV10-3 | TRBD2 | NA | TGTGCCATCAGTGGGACTAGCGTGAACACCGGGGAGCTGTTTTTT | CAISGTSVNTGELFF
TRBJ1-1 | TRBV10-3 | TRBD1 | NA | TGTGCCATCAGAGACTCACAGGGGGAAGGCACTGAAGCTTTCTTT | CAIRDSQGEGTEAFF
TRBJ2-1 | TRBV9 | TRBD2 | NA | TGTGCCAGCAGCGTAGCAGCGGGCGGGGGGGCCAGGGTAGGGAATGAGCAGTTCTTC | CASSVAAGGGARVGNEQFF
TRBJ1-1 | TRBV4-1 | NA | NA | TGCGCCAGCAGCCAAGATCATATGCACACTGAAGCTTTCTTT | CASSQDHMHTEAFF
TRBJ1-6 | TRBV12-3/TRBV12-4 | TRBD1 | few | TGTGCCAGCAGACGGGGACAGACTAATTCACCCCTCCACTTT | CASRRGQTNSPLHF
TRBJ2-3 | TRBV12-3/TRBV12-4 | TRBD1 | few | TGTGCCAGCAGCCTATTACGACAGGGAACCCGATTAGATACGCAGTATTTT | CASSLLRQGTRLDTQYF
TRBJ2-1 | TRBV12-3/TRBV12-4 | NA | few | TGTGCCAGCAGTTTAGGGGGGATATTCAATGAGCAGTTCTTC | CASSLGGIFNEQFF
TRBJ2-3 | TRBV24-1 | NA | few | TGTGCCACCAGTGAAGCGGTTTCAAGCACAGATACGCAGTATTTT | CATSEAVSSTDTQYF
TRBJ1-2 | TRBV19 | TRBD1 | NA | TGTGCCACCGAGGGACAGCTTAGCTATGGCTACACCTTC | CATEGQLSYGYTF
TRBJ1-6 | TRBV5-6 | TRBD1 | few | TGTGCCAGCAGCCAGCCCCTGGGACAGACTGGAGATTCACCCCTCCACTTT | CASSQPLGQTGDSPLHF
TRBJ1-1 | TRBV12-3/TRBV12-4 | NA | NA | TGTGCCAGCAGTTTAGCGAGGGGGAGGGCTGAAGCTTTCTTT | CASSLARGRAEAFF
TRBJ2-1 | TRBV12-3/TRBV12-4 | TRBD1 | NA | TGTGCCAGCATTACCCTCGGACAGGGAAATGGTGAGCAGTTCTTC | CASITLGQGNGEQFF
TRBJ2-5 | TRBV29-1 | NA | NA | TGCAGCGCCTCCTCACCCCCCAAAGACGGACACGGGACCCAGTACTTC | CSASSPPKDGHGTQYF
TRBJ1-5 | TRBV21-1 | NA | NA | TGTGCCAGCAGCAAGTTAGCTTCGAATTTTAGCAATCAGCCCCAGCATTTT | CASSKLASNFSNQPQHF
TRBJ2-2 | TRBV4-1 | TRBD2 | NA | TGCGCCAGCAGCCAAGAATGGGTCGGGGGGGTAATCGGGGAGCTGTTTTTT | CASSQEWVGGVIGELFF
TRBJ1-2 | TRBV6-2/TRBV6-3 | TRBD1 | few | TGTGCCAGCAGTCGAGGGACAGGGACCTATGGCTACACCTTC | CASSRGTGTYGYTF
TRBJ2-4 | TRBV29-1 | NA | many | TGCAGCGTTCGGAGGCAGGGGAAAAACATTCAGTACTTC | CSVRRQGKNIQYF
TRBJ2-2 | TRBV4-3 | NA | few | TGCGCCAGCAGCCAAGAGCCAGGCGTCGGGGAGCTGTTTTTT | CASSQEPGVGELFF
TRBJ2-5 | TRBV7-3 | NA | few | TGTGCCAGCAGCCTGACACAACAGGGGACCCAGTACTTC | CASSLTQQGTQYF
TRBJ2-5 | TRBV5-5 | NA | few | TGTGCCAGCAGCTCCTCATGGGCTGAAGAGACCCAGTACTTC | CASSSSWAEETQYF
TRBJ2-2 | TRBV6-2/TRBV6-3 | NA | few | TGTGCCAGCAGCAACCGACTAGGAACCGGGGAGCTGTTTTTT | CASSNRLGTGELFF
TRBJ2-2 | TRBV5-8 | TRBD2 | NA | TGTGCCAGCAGCCCCCCGTGGGGGGGGGCGAACACCGGGGAGCTGTTTTTT | CASSPPWGGANTGELFF
TRBJ2-1 | TRBV5-4 | TRBD1 | few | TGTGCCAGCAGACGAACAGGGGGCATCGGCAATGAGCAGTTCTTC | CASRRTGGIGNEQFF
TRBJ2-2 | TRBV10-3 | TRBD1 | many | TGTGCCATCAGGCTCCGGACAGGGGGCTCTGGCGGGGAGCTGTTTTTT | CAIRLRTGGSGGELFF
TRBJ2-1 | TRBV5-1 | TRBD2 | few | TGCGCCAGCAGGCAAACTAGCGGGGTACCGTTCTTC | CASRQTSGVPFF
TRBJ2-5 | TRBV12-3/TRBV12-4 | NA | few | TGTGCCAGCAGTTTGGAGACAAACCAAGAGACCCAGTACTTC | CASSLETNQETQYF
TRBJ2-5 | TRBV12-5 | NA | NA | TGTGCTAGTGGGAAGGAGTACCAAGAGACCCAGTACTTC | CASGKEYQETQYF
TRBJ1-2 | TRBV11-2 | NA | NA | TGTGCCAGCAGCCCCAGGGAAAACTATGGCTACACCTTC | CASSPRENYGYTF
TRBJ2-5 | TRBV20-1 | TRBD2 | NA | TGCAGTGCTAGACCCCTAGCGGGGGGACAAGAGACCCAGTACTTC | CSARPLAGGQETQYF
TRBJ1-1 | TRBV11-2 | NA | NA | TGTGCCAGCAGCTTAGTACTGGGGGTGAACACTGAAGCTTTCTTT | CASSLVLGVNTEAFF
TRBJ2-2 | TRBV9 | NA | NA | TGTGCCAGCAGCCCGCGGTGGGGCCCGAACACCGGGGAGCTGTTTTTT | CASSPRWGPNTGELFF
TRBJ2-5 | TRBV5-1 | TRBD1 | many | TGCGCCAGCAGCCGGAGACAGGGCGACCAAGAGACCCAGTACTTC | CASSRRQGDQETQYF
TRBJ2-1 | TRBV7-9 | TRBD1 | few | TGTGCCAGCATCGGACAGGGGGCTTTGGGAGGGGGTGAGCAGTTCTTC | CASIGQGALGGGEQFF
TRBJ2-2 | TRBV12-3/TRBV12-4 | NA | few | TGTGCCAGCAGTTCCCAATATGTCGGGGAGCTGTTTTTT | CASSSQYVGELFF
TRBJ1-6 | TRBV6-2/TRBV6-3 | NA | many | TGTGCCAGCAGATGGAGTTATTCACCCCTCCACTTT | CASRWSYSPLHF
TRBJ2-1 | TRBV27 | TRBD2 | few | TGTGCCAGCAGTTTATTCCCGGGGGGGTACAATGAGCAGTTCTTC | CASSLFPGGYNEQFF
TRBJ1-5 | TRBV6-1 | TRBD1 | few | TGTGCCAGCAGACTGGACAGGAATAGCAATCAGCCCCAGCATTTT | CASRLDRNSNQPQHF
TRBJ1-5 | TRBV20-1 | TRBD1 | NA | TGCAGTGCTAGAGACCCACAGGGGCGGACTCAGCCCCAGCATTTT | CSARDPQGRTQPQHF
TRBJ1-2 | TRBV28 | NA | NA | TGTGCCAGCAGTCCCGGTTCTAGTGTTGGCTACACCTTC | CASSPGSSVGYTF
TRBJ1-2 | TRBV21-1 | NA | NA | TGTGCCAGCAGCCCACTAGGTCAGGGCACCCTTTATGGCTACACCTTC | CASSPLGQGTLYGYTF
TRBJ2-4 | TRBV2 | TRBD2 | few | TGTGCCAGCAGTGAATCTAGCGGGGGGTTAAACATTCAGTACTTC | CASSESSGGLNIQYF
TRBJ2-2 | TRBV10-3 | TRBD1 | NA | TGTGCCATCAGTCGGGACAGGGGGAACACCGGGGAGCTGTTTTTT | CAISRDRGNTGELFF
TRBJ2-5 | TRBV5-1 | TRBD2 | NA | TGCGCCAGCAGCTCTACTAGCGGGTCTCGAGAGACCCAGTACTTC | CASSSTSGSRETQYF